This section outlines one T cell receptor (beta chain) sequence together with its context. Its antigen is undetermined. The data stem from a study of identical twins. Study observations and caveats: The study drew conclusions from cross-sectional statistical analysis, not from following the same donors.

A single record per CDR3 protein comes from TCRdb applying MiXCR to the 5' RACE reads. The table has about 500,000 distinct CDR3 sequences, approximately 15% seen once; the top ten hold 0.8% to 1%. Healthy Caucasians, and only they, were the donors. This CDR3 is built from 14 residues. V was clipped by 8 bases and J by 4 bases, with 17 bases between them. The sample was also reused in another study, on yellow fever vaccine responses in identical twins.

This clonotype was obtained from a woman aged 18-29 years in good health. The sequencing sample was made of CD4+ T cells sorted from blood. This sequence joins TRBV12-3 or TRBV12-4 and TRBJ2-5; D might be TRBD1 (6 bases). CDR3 DNA sequence: TGTGCCAGCGGACCACAGGGATTGGGAGAGACCCAGTACTTC. Its protein product is CASGPQGLGETQYF.